The 5 T cell receptor beta chains below all came from one sample that was sequenced in a study of T cell responses to AZD1222 COVID-19 vaccine. Measured with immunoSEQ multiplex PCR; TCRdb has only the in-frame clones, and not every one. In the table there are almost 35,000 clones, less than 90% of which are singletons. The starting material was peripheral blood, obtained on day 0 of AZD1222 vaccination. These TCRs come from an adult in good health.

This clone was observed a single time. The chain links TRBV6-2 or TRBV6-3 to TRBJ2-1; TRBD2 agrees at 8 bases. J gave up 6 bases and V 4 bases, and 8 bases lay outside the gene matches. This CDR3 is built from 15 residues. Looked up from germline, CDR1 is MNHEY and CDR2 is SVGEGT. CDR3 region: CASSSGREWGNEQFF. The CDR3 DNA reads as TGTGCCAGCAGTTCCGGGAGGGAGTGGGGCAATGAGCAGTTCTTC.

The rearrangement uses TRBV28 and TRBJ1-1; D gene uncertain. The CDR3 sequence is 13 residues long. The V end lost 8 bases, the J end lost 0 bases, and 10 bases lay between the germline ends. Looked up from germline, CDR1 is MDHEN and CDR2 is SYDVKM. CDR3 bases: TGTGCCAGCGACGGACCGCTGAACACTGAAGCTTTCTTT. Its translation is CASDGPLNTEAFF.

The chain has TRBV3-1 (or the pseudogene TRBV3-2) and TRBJ2-5; 9 nucleotides agree with TRBD2. In germline, CDR1 is LGHDT, CDR2 YNNKEL (reference sequence). J was trimmed by 3 bases and V by 4 bases; bases with no gene match: 6. CDR3 size: 15 residues. CDR3 bases: TGTGCCAGCAGCCCCAGCGGGGGGCTGGAAGAGACCCAGTACTTC. Its protein product is CASSPSGGLEETQYF.

The chain joins TRBV6-5 to TRBJ1-5; TRBD1 is a possible D gene (5 bases). Germline-derived CDR1 and CDR2 are MNHEY and SVGAGI. The CDR3 covers 12 residues. V lost 7 bases to trimming and J lost 6 bases, with 10 bases between them. This chain's CDR3 is CASKTQGQPQHF. The CDR3, as DNA: TGTGCCAGCAAAACTCAGGGTCAGCCCCAGCATTTT.

J is TRBJ2-7 and V is TRBV28; the D gene is possibly TRBD2 (6 bases). CDR3 length equals 15 residues. From germline, CDR1 is MDHEN and CDR2 SYDVKM. The V and J ends lost 8 bases and 0 bases respectively, with 17 bases between them. CDR3 sequence: CASSGRGLSSYEQYF. DNA for the CDR3: TGTGCCAGCTCCGGACGGGGACTGAGCTCCTACGAGCAGTACTTC.